Listed here are 24 T cell receptor beta chains from one sample, sequenced in a study of cytomegalovirus exposure and HLA in healthy donors. PCR primers comprised 60 Vbeta and 13 Jbeta primers. TCRdb keeps only in-frame clones here, not all; method: immunoSEQ multiplex PCR. This listing includes tens of thousands of clones. Sequencing used PBMCs. Source of these receptors: a man aged 18 to 29 in good health and CMV-seropositive.

DNA for the CDR3: TGTGCCAGCAGCCCGACAGGGTCCCACGAGCAGTACTTC. Its protein product is CASSPTGSHEQYF. The chain has TRBV5-6 and TRBJ2-7; 7 nucleotides match TRBD1. The germline gives CDR1 SGHDT, CDR2 YYEEEE. The CDR3 loop spans 13 amino acids. With 4 bases clipped from V and 5 bases from J, the junction kept 6 bases outside the gene matches.

The V call is TRBV4-1, the J call TRBJ2-2, with 15 bases identical to TRBD2. Germline CDR1 reads MGHRA; CDR2 reads YSYEKL. The CDR3 sequence is 18 residues long. The V gene end was trimmed by 3 bases and the J gene end by 1 base; junction bases not matched to a gene: 3. The CDR3 region is CASSQKGLAGGNTGELFF. The CDR3 DNA reads as TGCGCCAGCAGCCAGAAGGGACTAGCGGGAGGGAACACCGGGGAGCTGTTTTTT.

J is TRBJ1-2 and V is TRBV7-2; possible D gene TRBD1, 6 bases. V gave up 5 bases and J gave up 1 base, with 8 bases separating them. The CDR3 covers 13 residues. CDR1 and CDR2 (germline): SGHTA, FQGNSA. The CDR3: CASSKQGNYGYTF. For the CDR3, the DNA is TGTGCCAGCAGCAAACAGGGTAACTATGGCTACACCTTC.

The chain combines TRBV7-3 with TRBJ2-7; D is possibly TRBD1 (6 bases). The CDR3 sequence is 14 residues long. Germline CDR1 is SGHTA and CDR2 is FQGTGA. V was trimmed by 2 bases and J by 0 bases, leaving 8 bases between them. The CDR3 loop is CASSLDRSSYEQYF. The CDR3 nucleotides read TGTGCCAGCAGCTTAGACAGGAGCTCCTACGAGCAGTACTTC.

The chain has TRBV28 and TRBJ2-4, with TRBD2 identical over 9 bases. The trim removed 3 bases at V and 2 bases at J, leaving 5 bases unmatched. The germline CDR1 and CDR2 sequences are MDHEN and SYDVKM. The CDR3 totals 16 residues. In DNA form, the CDR3 reads TGTGCCAGCAGTTTTTGGCGGGAGGGCCCCAAAAACATTCAGTACTTC. Protein sequence: CASSFWREGPKNIQYF.

The chain links TRBV7-3 to TRBJ2-3; 8 bases agree with TRBD2. V shed 4 bases and J 7 bases; nucleotides not matched to a gene: 7. The germline V gene encodes CDR1 SGHTA and CDR2 FQGTGA. CDR3 size: 14 residues. CDR3 in DNA: TGTGCCAGCAGCTCGGGAGGGCAGGCCAATACGCAGTATTTT. It codes for CASSSGGQANTQYF.

CDR3 amino acids: CASSLGSSGILYEQYF. The CDR3 bases are TGTGCCAGCAGCCTCGGTTCTAGCGGGATTCTCTACGAGCAGTACTTC. The chain has TRBV9 and TRBJ2-7; 9 nucleotides agree with TRBD2. The CDR3 length is 16 residues. Germline values: CDR1 SGDLS, CDR2 YYNGEE. V lost 4 bases and J lost 3; bases outside the gene matches: 11.

The V and J genes are TRBV28 and TRBJ1-5; 7 bases match TRBD1. The CDR3 spans 12 residues. Trimming cost V 10 bases and J 7 bases; bases outside gene matches: 7. Germline CDR1 MDHEN, CDR2 SYDVKM. CDR3 amino acids: CANLTGLQPQHF. CDR3 bases: TGTGCCAACCTGACAGGGCTCCAGCCCCAGCATTTT.

The rearrangement joins TRBV30 to TRBJ2-1; 11 bases align to TRBD2. V gave up 0 bases and J gave up 6 bases; unmatched junction bases: 4. Per germline, CDR1 GTSNPN and CDR2 SVGIG (reference sequence). This CDR3 region has 15 residues. The CDR3: CAWSVLAGEANEQFF. The CDR3, as DNA: TGTGCCTGGAGTGTACTAGCGGGAGAAGCCAATGAGCAGTTCTTC. Full variable domain (missing parts from reference TRBV30 and TRBJ2-1): SQTIHQWPATLVQPVGSPLSLECTVEGTSNPNLYWYRQAAGRGLQLLFYSVGIGQISSEVPQNLSASRPQDRQFILSSKKLLLSDSGFYLCAWSVLAGEANEQFFGPGTRLTVL.

CDR3 protein: CASSLRRTSVNEQFF. The CDR3, as DNA: TGTGCCAGCAGTTTACGTAGGACTAGCGTCAATGAGCAGTTCTTC. The genes are TRBV27 and TRBJ2-1; TRBD2 matches 9 bases. The V segment lost 2 bases and the J segment 6 bases; nucleotides outside the gene matches: 5. The CDR3 runs to 15 residues. Per germline, CDR1 MNHEY and CDR2 SMNVEV (reference sequence).

V usage is TRBV6-1 and J usage is TRBJ1-4; TRBD1 is a possible D gene (6 bases). The germline gives CDR1 MNHNS, CDR2 SASEGT. The CDR3 runs 19 residues. Trimming left V 4 bases short and J 2 bases short, with 23 bases between. This chain's CDR3 is CASSVRGRGGVGTNEKLFF. CDR3 sequence (DNA): TGTGCCAGCAGTGTTCGGGGGAGGGGGGGAGTCGGGACTAATGAAAAACTGTTTTTT.

The genes are TRBV5-1 and TRBJ2-6, with a tentative D call TRBD2 (6 bases). Trimming stripped 3 bases from V and 0 bases from J, with 10 bases between. Germline V gene data show CDR1 as SGHRS and CDR2 as YFSETQ. CDR3 length equals 16 residues. The CDR3 sequence: CASSYYSGSGANVLTF. CDR3 DNA: TGCGCCAGCAGCTATTATAGCGGCTCTGGGGCCAACGTCCTGACTTTC.

The chain links TRBV29-1 to TRBJ2-2, with a tentative D call TRBD1 (6 bases). The CDR3 spans 13 residues. V was pared by 7 bases and J by 3 bases, with 12 bases between. CDR1 is SQVTM, CDR2 ANQGSEA, per germline. The CDR3 DNA sequence: TGCAGCGCCCCCCGACAGGACACCGGGGAGCTGTTTTTT. It is translated as CSAPRQDTGELFF.

This chain uses TRBV19 with TRBJ2-5; perhaps TRBD2 as D (6 bases). The CDR3 runs 13 residues. Germline V gives CDR1 LNHDA, CDR2 SQIVND (reference sequence). The V gene lost 7 bases and the J gene lost 2 bases, with 11 bases spanning the gap. The CDR3 region has the DNA TGTGCCAGTAATCCGCGGGGACAAGAGACCCAGTACTTC. Protein product: CASNPRGQETQYF.

The rearrangement links TRBV2 to TRBJ2-1; D remains ambiguous. Trimming shortened V by 5 bases and J by 3 bases, and 14 bases separated the two germline ends. The V gene's germline CDR1 is SNHLY and CDR2 FYNNEI. This CDR3 is 15 amino acids long. CDR3 sequence (DNA): TGTGCCAGCAGTCCAACGGTGACTGGCTACAATGAGCAGTTCTTC. Encoded protein: CASSPTVTGYNEQFF.

V gene TRBV28 combines with J gene TRBJ2-1; TRBD1 matches at 7 bases. The CDR3 has 14 amino acids. Trimming cost V 3 bases and J 6 bases; bases outside gene matches: 5. CDR1 MDHEN and CDR2 SYDVKM come from the germline V gene. This chain's CDR3 is CASSFPRDSNEQFF. In DNA form, the CDR3 reads TGTGCCAGCAGTTTCCCCCGGGACAGCAATGAGCAGTTCTTC.

V gene TRBV19 combines with J gene TRBJ2-1, with TRBD1 matching 9 bases. V lost 7 bases and J lost 5; bases outside the gene matches: 18. CDR1 LNHDA and CDR2 SQIVND come from the germline V gene (reference sequence). This CDR3 comprises 18 residues. CDR3 sequence (DNA): TGTGCCAGTACTGACTCTTTTGTAGGGACAGGGTCGGACAATGAGCAGTTCTTC. The encoded protein is CASTDSFVGTGSDNEQFF. Variable domain in full (rest from reference TRBV19 and TRBJ2-1): DGGITQSPKYLFRKEGQNVTLSCEQNLNHDAMYWYRQDPGQGLRLIYYSQIVNDFQKGDIAEGYSVSREKKESFPLTVTSAQKNPTAFYLCASTDSFVGTGSDNEQFFGPGTRLTVL.

The V and J genes are TRBV9 and TRBJ1-2; D is possibly TRBD1 (5 bases). Between the trimmed V and J ends, which lost 1 base and 3 bases, there was a span of 10 bases. There are 14 residues in the CDR3. Germline CDR1 is SGDLS and CDR2 is YYNGEE. CDR3 amino acids: CASSVQTGDYGYTF. DNA of the CDR3: TGTGCCAGCAGCGTACAAACAGGCGACTATGGCTACACCTTC.

The rearrangement uses TRBV20-1 and TRBJ2-2; possible D gene TRBD1, 5 bases. Trimming pared 5 bases from V and 7 bases from J, leaving 8 bases between. Germline V CDR1 and CDR2: DFQATT, SNEGSKA (reference sequence). The CDR3 sequence is 11 residues long. For the CDR3, the DNA is TGCAGTGCTCACAGGAACGGGGAGCTGTTTTTT. Translating gives CSAHRNGELFF.

This chain joins TRBV5-6 and TRBJ1-1; TRBD1 agrees at 7 bases. Trimming removed 0 bases from V and 5 bases from J; junction bases left unmatched: 10. The CDR3 is made up of 16 amino acids. Germline loops: CDR1 SGHDT, CDR2 YYEEEE. CDR3 sequence reads: CASSLGGEDRLTEAFF. The CDR3 DNA is TGTGCCAGCAGCTTGGGGGGTGAGGACAGGCTTACTGAAGCTTTCTTT.

CDR3 bases: TGTGCCAGCAGTTACCAGGGGGTCAATCAGCCCCAGCATTTT. This sequence encodes CASSYQGVNQPQHF. The chain combines TRBV6-5 with TRBJ1-5, with 7 bases aligning to TRBD1. CDR1 and CDR2 from the germline V gene are MNHEY and SVGAGI. The CDR3 length is 14 residues. With 2 bases clipped from V and 3 bases from J, the junction kept 1 base outside the gene matches.

The chain links TRBV30 to TRBJ2-6, with D tentatively TRBD1 (6 bases). The germline gives CDR1 GTSNPN, CDR2 SVGIG (reference sequence). Trimming shortened V by 5 bases and J by 2 bases, and 10 bases separated the two germline ends. The CDR3 is made up of 14 amino acids. The CDR3 DNA sequence: TGTGCCTGGCAACAGGGAACTGGGGCCAACGTCCTGACTTTC. Encoded protein: CAWQQGTGANVLTF.

The rearrangement uses TRBV19 and TRBJ1-6, with D possibly TRBD1 on 5 matching bases. V dropped 5 bases and J dropped 7 bases, with 15 bases sitting between them. Germline CDR1 LNHDA, CDR2 SQIVND (reference sequence). This CDR3 has 15 amino acids. Written as DNA, the CDR3 is TGTGCCAGTAGTGCTCAGGGTGGAGGGAATTCACCCCTCCACTTT. Residues: CASSAQGGGNSPLHF.

The CDR3 spells CASSLGGRRYEQYF. The DNA for the CDR3 is TGTGCCAGCAGCTTAGGAGGGAGGAGGTACGAGCAGTACTTC. V usage is TRBV7-3 and J usage is TRBJ2-7; TRBD2 is a possible D gene (6 bases). The CDR3 consists of 14 residues. V dropped 2 bases and J dropped 4 bases, with 12 bases sitting between them. The germline gives CDR1 SGHTA, CDR2 FQGTGA. Using reference TRBV7-3 and TRBJ2-7 for the parts outside the CDR3, the full variable domain is GAGVSQTPSNKVTEKGKYVELRCDPISGHTALYWYRQSLGQGPEFLIYFQGTGAADDSGLPNDRFFAVRPEGSVSTLKIQRTERGDSAVYLCASSLGGRRYEQYFGPGTRLTVT.